Listed below are T cell receptor beta chains from one sample, sequenced in a study of early T cells in non-severe SARS-CoV-2 infection. TCRdb re-derived calls from the 5' RACE reads in MiXCR, one entry per CDR3 protein. The top ten hold more than 3.5% of the sample, which has around 50,000 distinct CDR3 sequences, approximately 13% seen once. Sequencing was carried out using whole blood. These receptor sequences come from an adult who was a healthcare worker with PCR-confirmed SARS-CoV-2 infection or an uninfected control (not recorded which). CDR3s include the opening cysteine and the closing phenylalanine or tryptophan. D genes are given only for firm matches. Some rows mark clone size as missing; the rest say once, few, many or name a class of expanded clone.

j_call: TRBJ2-1
clone_size: many
d_call: -
v_call: TRBV18
cdr3_aa: CASSPGGTDSYNEQFF
cdr3_nt: TGTGCCAGCTCACCAGGCGGGACAGACTCCTACAATGAGCAGTTCTTC

j_call: TRBJ2-7
clone_size: few
d_call: TRBD1
v_call: TRBV6-5
cdr3_aa: CASSKREGGIYEQYF
cdr3_nt: TGTGCCAGCAGTAAACGTGAAGGGGGCATCTACGAGCAGTACTTC

j_call: TRBJ1-2
clone_size: many
d_call: -
v_call: TRBV3-1
cdr3_aa: CASSQSGGDSGYTF
cdr3_nt: TGTGCCAGCAGCCAAAGCGGAGGAGATTCCGGCTACACCTTC

j_call: TRBJ2-1
clone_size: many
d_call: -
v_call: TRBV7-2
cdr3_aa: CASSLRRGYNEQFF
cdr3_nt: TGTGCCAGCAGCCTTCGCCGGGGTTACAATGAGCAGTTCTTC

j_call: TRBJ2-5
clone_size: many
d_call: -
v_call: TRBV5-1
cdr3_aa: CASSFGGLSETQYF
cdr3_nt: TGCGCCAGCAGCTTTGGGGGGTTATCGGAGACCCAGTACTTC

j_call: TRBJ2-3
clone_size: -
d_call: -
v_call: TRBV7-9
cdr3_aa: CASSLSGPTDTQYF
cdr3_nt: TGTGCCAGCAGCCTTAGCGGACCCACAGATACGCAGTATTTT

j_call: TRBJ2-1
clone_size: few
d_call: TRBD2
v_call: TRBV19
cdr3_aa: CASSIAGGYDNEQFF
cdr3_nt: TGTGCCAGTAGTATAGCGGGAGGGTACGACAATGAGCAGTTCTTC

j_call: TRBJ2-7
clone_size: many
d_call: TRBD1
v_call: TRBV27
cdr3_aa: CASRRTGWPYEQYF
cdr3_nt: TGTGCCAGCAGGCGGACAGGGTGGCCCTACGAGCAGTACTTC

j_call: TRBJ2-3
clone_size: few
d_call: TRBD2
v_call: TRBV10-3
cdr3_aa: CAISPGTSGNTDTQYF
cdr3_nt: TGTGCCATCAGTCCGGGGACTAGCGGGAACACAGATACGCAGTATTTT

j_call: TRBJ2-3
clone_size: -
d_call: TRBD1
v_call: TRBV28
cdr3_aa: CASSSSGGSTDTQYF
cdr3_nt: TGTGCCAGCAGTTCGTCAGGGGGAAGCACAGATACGCAGTATTTT

j_call: TRBJ2-3
clone_size: -
d_call: -
v_call: TRBV7-9
cdr3_aa: CASSLGGPTDTQYF
cdr3_nt: TGTGCCAGCAGCTTAGGGGGGCCCACAGATACGCAGTATTTT

j_call: TRBJ2-7
clone_size: few
d_call: -
v_call: TRBV18
cdr3_aa: CASSPTTEGSEQYF
cdr3_nt: TGTGCCAGCTCACCAACGACGGAGGGAAGCGAGCAGTACTTC

j_call: TRBJ1-1
clone_size: many
d_call: -
v_call: TRBV27
cdr3_aa: CASSLWGVGMNTEAFF
cdr3_nt: TGTGCCAGCAGTTTATGGGGGGTAGGAATGAACACTGAAGCTTTCTTT

j_call: TRBJ2-7
clone_size: many
d_call: -
v_call: TRBV28
cdr3_aa: CASSFGPRGYF
cdr3_nt: TGTGCCAGCAGTTTCGGGCCACGCGGGTACTTC

j_call: TRBJ1-2
clone_size: few
d_call: -
v_call: TRBV6-1
cdr3_aa: CASTVGGWYGYTF
cdr3_nt: TGTGCCAGCACCGTCGGGGGATGGTATGGCTACACCTTC

j_call: TRBJ2-3
clone_size: few
d_call: TRBD1
v_call: TRBV11-2
cdr3_aa: CASSRPPTGGTDTQYF
cdr3_nt: TGTGCCAGCAGCAGGCCCCCGACAGGGGGCACAGATACGCAGTATTTT

j_call: TRBJ2-7
clone_size: many
d_call: -
v_call: TRBV5-1
cdr3_aa: CASSLSISYEQYF
cdr3_nt: TGCGCCAGCAGCTTGTCCATCTCCTACGAGCAGTACTTC

j_call: TRBJ2-2
clone_size: few
d_call: -
v_call: TRBV9
cdr3_aa: CASSVEDTGELFF
cdr3_nt: TGTGCCAGCAGCGTAGAGGACACCGGGGAGCTGTTTTTT

j_call: TRBJ2-5
clone_size: many
d_call: TRBD1
v_call: TRBV28
cdr3_aa: CASSPRTGWGQETQYF
cdr3_nt: TGTGCCAGCAGTCCCCGGACAGGCTGGGGGCAAGAGACCCAGTACTTC

j_call: TRBJ1-6
clone_size: -
d_call: -
v_call: TRBV7-8
cdr3_aa: CASSLAGTSYNSPLHF
cdr3_nt: TGTGCCAGCAGCTTAGCCGGGACATCTTATAATTCACCCCTCCACTTT

j_call: TRBJ2-3
clone_size: many
d_call: -
v_call: TRBV29-1
cdr3_aa: CSASSAFGTDTQYF
cdr3_nt: TGCAGCGCCAGTTCAGCTTTTGGCACAGATACGCAGTATTTT

j_call: TRBJ2-3
clone_size: many
d_call: TRBD2
v_call: TRBV20-1
cdr3_aa: CSARTRTSGWGVVDTQYF
cdr3_nt: TGCAGTGCTAGAACCCGGACTAGCGGGTGGGGAGTCGTAGATACGCAGTATTTT

j_call: TRBJ2-7
clone_size: many
d_call: -
v_call: TRBV28
cdr3_aa: CASSSGSVSYEQYF
cdr3_nt: TGTGCCAGCAGTTCCGGCTCCGTCTCCTACGAGCAGTACTTC

j_call: TRBJ1-4
clone_size: -
d_call: -
v_call: TRBV27
cdr3_aa: CASSPRIRNEKLFF
cdr3_nt: TGTGCCAGCAGTCCTAGGATACGGAATGAAAAACTGTTTTTT

j_call: TRBJ2-7
clone_size: -
d_call: -
v_call: TRBV19
cdr3_aa: CASTQTGGTGRFEQYF
cdr3_nt: TGTGCCAGTACCCAGACGGGAGGGACAGGGCGATTCGAGCAGTACTTC

j_call: TRBJ2-1
clone_size: many
d_call: TRBD2
v_call: TRBV28
cdr3_aa: CASTGLAEISDEQFF
cdr3_nt: TGTGCCAGCACTGGACTAGCGGAGATTTCCGATGAGCAGTTCTTC

j_call: TRBJ2-1
clone_size: -
d_call: TRBD2
v_call: TRBV20-1
cdr3_aa: CSLRGRKPWEQFF
cdr3_nt: TGCAGTCTTCGCGGGAGAAAACCGTGGGAGCAGTTCTTC

j_call: TRBJ1-6
clone_size: few
d_call: TRBD1
v_call: TRBV5-1
cdr3_aa: CASSLAAGGNSPLHF
cdr3_nt: TGCGCCAGCAGCTTGGCGGCAGGGGGCAATTCACCCCTCCACTTT

j_call: TRBJ2-1
clone_size: -
d_call: TRBD2
v_call: TRBV29-1
cdr3_aa: CSVVGTLAGGRGEQFF
cdr3_nt: TGCAGCGTCGTTGGGACCCTAGCGGGAGGGCGCGGTGAGCAGTTCTTC

j_call: TRBJ1-1
clone_size: few
d_call: -
v_call: TRBV5-1
cdr3_aa: CASSFGSRWDTEAFF
cdr3_nt: TGCGCCAGCAGCTTCGGCAGTCGTTGGGACACTGAAGCTTTCTTT